This TCR beta chain was identified in a study of OX40 agonist ivuxolimab in advanced cancers. Study-level information: Dose-escalation patients were diagnosed with hepatocellular carcinoma, melanoma, renal cell cancer or head and neck cancer. Those enrolled were 80% to 85% male, with a mean age of around 58 years and ages from about 20 to 79.

No patient had autoimmune disease or received systemic immunosuppression. The V gene's germline CDR1 is MNHNS and CDR2 SASEGT. The ends were cut back, 4 bases at V and 12 bases at J, with 24 bases in the middle. The CDR3 contains 16 residues. This table comes from immunoSEQ multiplex PCR, and its TCRdb copy is limited to in-frame clones, with some not included. In the table there are about 41,000 clones, around 88% of which are singletons. The sequencing used CD4+ or CD8+ T cells sorted from blood, collected in a trial of the OX40 agonist ivuxolimab. The sequence was collected from an adult with an advanced solid tumor such as melanoma, head and neck, liver or kidney cancer. This chain links TRBV6-1 with TRBJ1-4; D not resolved. The CDR3 coding sequence is TGTGCCAGCAGTGGCCCTCGGGGAGGATCCCCAGCGGAACTGTTTTTT. As protein: CASSGPRGGSPAELFF.